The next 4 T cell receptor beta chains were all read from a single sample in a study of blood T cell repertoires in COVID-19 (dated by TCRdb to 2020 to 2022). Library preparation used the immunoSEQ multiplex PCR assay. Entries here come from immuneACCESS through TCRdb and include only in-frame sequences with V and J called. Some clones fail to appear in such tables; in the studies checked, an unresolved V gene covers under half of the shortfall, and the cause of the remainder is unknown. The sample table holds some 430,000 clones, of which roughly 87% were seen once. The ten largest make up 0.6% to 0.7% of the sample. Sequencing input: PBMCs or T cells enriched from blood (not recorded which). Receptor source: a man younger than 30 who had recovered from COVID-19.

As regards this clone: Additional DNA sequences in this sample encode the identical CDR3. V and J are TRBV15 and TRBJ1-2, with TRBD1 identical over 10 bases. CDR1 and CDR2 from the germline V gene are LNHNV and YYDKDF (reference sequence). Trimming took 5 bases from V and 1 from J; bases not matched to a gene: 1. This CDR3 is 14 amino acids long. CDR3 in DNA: TGTGCCACCAGCCGGGACAGGGGTAACTATGGCTACACCTTC. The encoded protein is CATSRDRGNYGYTF.

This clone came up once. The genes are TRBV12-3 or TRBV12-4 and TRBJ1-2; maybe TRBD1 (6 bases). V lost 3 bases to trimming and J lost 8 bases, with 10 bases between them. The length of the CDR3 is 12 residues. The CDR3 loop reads CASSFTGGGYTF. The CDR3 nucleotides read TGTGCCAGCAGTTTTACGGGGGGCGGCTACACCTTC.

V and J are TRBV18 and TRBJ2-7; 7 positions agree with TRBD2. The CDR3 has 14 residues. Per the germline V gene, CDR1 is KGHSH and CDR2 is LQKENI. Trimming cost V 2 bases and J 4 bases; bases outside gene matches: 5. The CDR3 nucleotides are TGTGCCAGCTCACCAAGACTAGCCTATTACGAGCAGTACTTC. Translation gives CASSPRLAYYEQYF.

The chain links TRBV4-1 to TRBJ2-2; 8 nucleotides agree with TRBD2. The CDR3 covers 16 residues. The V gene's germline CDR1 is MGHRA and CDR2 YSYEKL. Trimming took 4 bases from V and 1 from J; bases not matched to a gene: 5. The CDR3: CASSLGLAVNTGELFF. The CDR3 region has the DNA TGCGCCAGCAGCCTTGGACTAGCAGTGAACACCGGGGAGCTGTTTTTT.